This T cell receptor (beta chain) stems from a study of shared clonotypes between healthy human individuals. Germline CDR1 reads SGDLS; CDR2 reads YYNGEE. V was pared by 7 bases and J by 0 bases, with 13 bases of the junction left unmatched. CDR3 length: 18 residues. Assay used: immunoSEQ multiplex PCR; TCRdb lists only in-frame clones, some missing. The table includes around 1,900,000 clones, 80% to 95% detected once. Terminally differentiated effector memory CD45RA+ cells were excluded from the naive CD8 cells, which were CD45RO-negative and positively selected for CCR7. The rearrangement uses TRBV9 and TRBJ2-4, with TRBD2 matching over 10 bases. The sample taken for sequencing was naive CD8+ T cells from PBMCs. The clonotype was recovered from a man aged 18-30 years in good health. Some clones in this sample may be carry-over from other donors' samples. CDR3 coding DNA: TGTGCCAGCTCCGACCCGGGAGCGGGAGGGCGAGCCAAAAACATTCAGTACTTC. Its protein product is CASSDPGAGGRAKNIQYF.